A selection of T cell receptor beta chains follows, all from one sample in a study of cytomegalovirus exposure and HLA in healthy donors. Profiling relied on immunoSEQ multiplex PCR, and the TCRdb table lists in-frame clones only, not all of them. Found here are tens of thousands of clones, 78% of them singletons; the top ten hold 8% to 9.5%. Sequences were obtained from PBMCs. Receptor source: a woman in her forties in good health and CMV-seropositive. CDR3s include the opening cysteine and the closing phenylalanine or tryptophan. A D gene is named only where the DNA matches it firmly. Rows give clone size only sometimes, using once, few, many, or a class for an expanded clone.

V,J,size,D,CDR3,DNA
TRBV2,TRBJ2-5,NA,NA,CASSGDSQETQYF,TGTGCCAGCAGTGGAGACAGTCAAGAGACCCAGTACTTC
TRBV12-5,TRBJ2-7,NA,NA,CASGLGQGYEQYF,TGTGCTAGTGGTTTGGGGCAGGGGTACGAGCAGTACTTC
TRBV13,TRBJ1-2,NA,NA,CASSSRTEYGYTF,TGTGCCAGCAGCTCGCGGACAGAGTATGGCTACACCTTC
TRBV11-3,TRBJ1-4,once,NA,CARGRLNEKLFF,TGTGCCAGAGGCAGACTTAATGAAAAACTGTTTTTT
TRBV4-3,TRBJ1-2,NA,NA,CASSQDKQGYGYTF,TGCGCCAGCAGCCAAGATAAACAGGGCTATGGCTACACCTTC
TRBV7-9,TRBJ1-2,NA,NA,CASSRGTLGGYTF,TGTGCCAGCAGTAGAGGCACCCTCGGAGGCTACACCTTC
TRBV15,TRBJ1-3,NA,TRBD1,CATRGRGPSGNTIYF,TGTGCCACCAGGGGAAGGGGGCCGTCTGGAAACACCATATATTTT
TRBV7-9,TRBJ1-2,NA,NA,CASSANRDIVSYGYTF,TGTGCCAGCAGCGCAAACCGGGACATCGTTTCCTATGGCTACACCTTC
TRBV18,TRBJ1-4,NA,TRBD1,CASSPRGPNSTNEKLFF,TGTGCCAGCTCACCAAGGGGGCCCAATTCAACTAATGAAAAACTGTTTTTT
TRBV7-6,TRBJ2-2,NA,TRBD1,CASSTPGQGITGELFF,TGTGCCAGCAGCACACCGGGACAGGGTATTACCGGGGAGCTGTTTTTT
TRBV27,TRBJ1-5,once,NA,CASSSTGTGYSNQPQHF,TGTGCCAGCAGTTCGACGGGAACAGGGTATAGCAATCAGCCCCAGCATTTT
TRBV9,TRBJ2-3,NA,NA,CASSSNTDTQYF,TGTGCCAGCAGCTCTAACACAGATACGCAGTATTTT
TRBV18,TRBJ2-7,NA,NA,CASSRGESYEQYF,TGTGCCAGCTCACGGGGGGAATCCTACGAGCAGTACTTC
TRBV5-6,TRBJ2-7,NA,TRBD1,CASSIPTGGAYEQYF,TGTGCCAGCAGCATTCCGACAGGGGGTGCCTACGAGCAGTACTTC
TRBV9,TRBJ1-1,NA,NA,CASSAQMNTEAFF,TGTGCCAGCAGCGCACAGATGAACACTGAAGCTTTCTTT
TRBV5-1,TRBJ2-5,NA,NA,CASSYGGPETQYF,TGCGCCAGCAGCTACGGGGGGCCCGAGACCCAGTACTTC
TRBV10-3,TRBJ2-1,NA,NA,CAISERLGANEQFF,TGTGCCATCAGTGAGAGGTTGGGGGCCAATGAGCAGTTCTTC
TRBV6-6,TRBJ1-1,NA,TRBD1,CASSRGQGWSTEAFF,TGTGCCAGCAGTCGTGGACAGGGCTGGAGCACTGAAGCTTTCTTT
TRBV25-1,TRBJ1-6,NA,TRBD1,CASIGSDRGLNSPLHF,TGTGCCAGCATTGGATCCGACAGGGGGCTAAATTCACCCCTCCACTTT
TRBV6-4,TRBJ2-1,NA,TRBD2,CASSDAGGPYNEQFF,TGTGCCAGCAGTGACGCGGGGGGGCCCTACAATGAGCAGTTCTTC
TRBV28,TRBJ1-2,NA,NA,CASSLGQNYGYTF,TGTGCCAGCAGTTTAGGGCAGAACTATGGCTACACCTTC
TRBV28,TRBJ2-5,NA,NA,CASSPLGRGQETQYF,TGTGCCAGTTCCCCCTTGGGGCGGGGTCAAGAGACCCAGTACTTC
TRBV5-1,TRBJ1-1,NA,TRBD1,CASSFGQAKNTEAFF,TGCGCCAGCAGCTTCGGACAGGCGAAAAACACTGAAGCTTTCTTT
TRBV7-2,TRBJ1-4,once,NA,CASSPGHLNEKLFF,TGTGCCAGCAGCCCGGGACACCTTAATGAAAAACTGTTTTTT
TRBV9,TRBJ1-2,NA,TRBD1,CASSAGTGPHGYTF,TGTGCCAGCAGCGCCGGGACAGGCCCCCATGGCTACACCTTC
TRBV30,TRBJ1-1,few,NA,CAWGGGQNTEAFF,TGTGCCTGGGGTGGGGGACAGAACACTGAAGCTTTCTTT
TRBV11-2,TRBJ2-3,NA,TRBD1,CASSSPRTGGTDTQYF,TGTGCCAGCAGCTCCCCCCGGACAGGGGGGACAGATACGCAGTATTTT
TRBV10-3,TRBJ1-6,NA,NA,CAISGGDSPLHF,TGTGCCATCAGTGGGGGAGATTCACCCCTCCACTTT
TRBV30,TRBJ1-2,few,NA,CAWSVQAYGYTF,TGTGCCTGGAGTGTACAGGCCTATGGCTACACCTTC
TRBV28,TRBJ1-2,NA,NA,CASSLGGEAGIYGYTF,TGTGCCAGCAGCCTGGGAGGGGAAGCAGGAATCTATGGCTACACCTTC
TRBV9,TRBJ2-7,NA,TRBD1,CASSPQDGTGTYEQYF,TGTGCCAGCAGCCCTCAAGACGGGACAGGGACCTACGAGCAGTACTTC
TRBV7-9,TRBJ1-1,NA,NA,CASSLVQGNTEAFF,TGTGCCAGCAGCTTAGTACAGGGGAACACTGAAGCTTTCTTT
TRBV28,TRBJ1-3,NA,TRBD1,CASRGQGNTIYF,TGTGCCAGCAGGGGACAGGGAAACACCATATATTTT
TRBV6-5,TRBJ2-3,once,TRBD2,CASSFFGGAGTDTQYF,TGTGCCAGCAGTTTCTTCGGGGGGGCTGGGACAGATACGCAGTATTTT
TRBV4-1,TRBJ1-1,few,NA,CASSLALNTEAFF,TGCGCCAGCAGTTTAGCCTTGAACACTGAAGCTTTCTTT
TRBV27,TRBJ1-5,NA,NA,CASSFYSNQPQHF,TGTGCCAGCAGTTTTTATAGCAATCAGCCCCAGCATTTT
TRBV7-2,TRBJ2-7,NA,TRBD1,CASSLGDRGYYEQYF,TGTGCCAGCAGCCTAGGGGACAGGGGGTACTACGAGCAGTACTTC
TRBV30,TRBJ2-2,NA,TRBD1,CAWSQRPGGTGELFF,TGTGCCTGGAGTCAACGGCCAGGGGGAACCGGGGAGCTGTTTTTT
TRBV2,TRBJ2-1,NA,NA,CASSTGTYNEQFF,TGTGCCAGCAGTACCGGGACCTACAATGAGCAGTTCTTC
TRBV19,TRBJ1-5,few,TRBD1,CASRDRVYNQPQHF,TGTGCCAGTAGAGACAGGGTTTACAATCAGCCCCAGCATTTT
TRBV7-2,TRBJ1-5,NA,TRBD1,CASSFGTDSNQPQHF,TGTGCCAGCAGCTTTGGGACAGATAGCAATCAGCCCCAGCATTTT
TRBV7-2,TRBJ1-6,NA,NA,CASSFLTDSPLHF,TGTGCCAGCAGCTTCTTGACAGATTCACCCCTCCACTTT
TRBV7-9,TRBJ1-2,NA,TRBD1,CASSLAGQHYGYTF,TGTGCCAGCAGCTTAGCGGGACAGCACTATGGCTACACCTTC
TRBV6-6,TRBJ2-5,NA,TRBD1,CASSPPGGETQYF,TGTGCCAGCAGTCCCCCAGGGGGAGAGACCCAGTACTTC
TRBV2,TRBJ1-1,few,NA,CASSERLGNTEAFF,TGTGCCAGCAGTGAACGGCTAGGGAACACTGAAGCTTTCTTT
TRBV6-5,TRBJ2-5,NA,NA,CASNRDSPRETQYF,TGTGCCAGCAATCGGGACTCGCCCCGGGAGACCCAGTACTTC
TRBV27,TRBJ2-2,NA,TRBD1,CASSPLDRATGELFF,TGTGCCAGCAGTCCCTTAGACAGGGCCACCGGGGAGCTGTTTTTT
TRBV7-2,TRBJ2-7,NA,TRBD1,CASSLSGGRGYEQYF,TGTGCCAGCAGCTTATCAGGGGGTAGGGGCTACGAGCAGTACTTC
TRBV10-3,TRBJ1-3,NA,TRBD1,CAISGGGQFSSGNTIYF,TGTGCCATCAGTGGTGGGGGACAGTTCAGCTCTGGAAACACCATATATTTT
TRBV29-1,TRBJ2-5,few,NA,CSVEGRGREETQYF,TGCAGCGTTGAGGGGCGGGGGCGGGAGGAGACCCAGTACTTC
TRBV7-2,TRBJ1-1,NA,TRBD1,CASSPQGAGTEAFF,TGTGCCAGCAGCCCCCAGGGGGCCGGCACTGAAGCTTTCTTT
TRBV28,TRBJ1-5,NA,NA,CASSLFPGYQPQHF,TGTGCCAGCAGTTTATTTCCAGGGTATCAGCCCCAGCATTTT
TRBV9,TRBJ2-5,NA,NA,CASSPTQGEPTQKETQYF,TGTGCCAGCAGCCCCACACAGGGCGAACCGACACAAAAAGAGACCCAGTACTTC
TRBV10-3,TRBJ2-7,NA,TRBD1,CATTALGQTYEQYF,TGTGCCACGACGGCCCTGGGACAGACCTACGAGCAGTACTTC
TRBV7-2,TRBJ1-3,medium-sized,TRBD1,CASSLTGGNSGNTIYF,TGTGCCAGCAGCTTAACAGGGGGAAACTCTGGAAACACCATATATTTT
TRBV5-6,TRBJ1-2,few,NA,CASSANTGFYGYTF,TGTGCCAGCAGCGCGAACACAGGGTTTTATGGCTACACCTTC
TRBV7-9,TRBJ2-7,NA,NA,CASSPMGGLGEQYF,TGTGCCAGCAGCCCTATGGGGGGGCTGGGGGAGCAGTACTTC
TRBV5-4,TRBJ2-7,NA,TRBD1,CASGQGDMYEQYF,TGTGCCAGCGGCCAGGGGGATATGTACGAGCAGTACTTC
TRBV18,TRBJ1-2,NA,NA,CASSPGLQDNYGYTF,TGTGCCAGCTCACCGGGCTTACAAGATAACTATGGCTACACCTTC